This T cell receptor beta chain originates from a study of tissue T cells after allogeneic stem cell transplantation. Study-level background: Steroid-refractory graft-versus-host disease after allogeneic hematopoietic cell transplant qualified adults for prospective research-autopsy enrollment. Viable blood and marrow gave sorted CD3+ T cells if numbers allowed.

Assay: immunoSEQ multiplex PCR; the TCRdb copy retains only in-frame clones and omits some. The sample includes roughly 25,000 clones, about 90% of them seen just once. The CDR3 loop spans 17 amino acids. Trimming at V came to 3 bases and at J to 2 bases, leaving 8 bases not matched to a gene. The V gene's germline CDR1 is SGDLS and CDR2 YYNGEE. The chain couples TRBV9 to TRBJ1-3, with 10 bases aligning to TRBD1. This clonotype was obtained from a male donor aged 60 or older who later had graft-versus-host disease after an allogeneic stem cell transplant. This specimen was blood, taken before transplantation. The CDR3 coding sequence is TGTGCCAGCAGCGCTCGCTCCGGGACAGGGGCTGGAAACACCATATATTTT. Amino acids: CASSARSGTGAGNTIYF.